This passage covers 5 T cell receptor beta chains from one sample sequenced in a study of cytomegalovirus exposure and HLA in healthy donors. The repertoire was sequenced with immunoSEQ multiplex PCR; TCRdb's copy has only in-frame clones and lacks some. The data contain around 180,000 clones, roughly 84% of them singletons. Sequenced input: PBMCs. These receptors all stem from a man between 18 and 29 years old in good health and CMV-seropositive.

This chain joins TRBV28 and TRBJ2-7, with a possible D match to TRBD1 (7 bases). This CDR3 region has 13 residues. Germline V lookup: CDR1 MDHEN, CDR2 SYDVKM. Trimming removed 5 bases from V and 3 bases from J, with 11 bases in between. CDR3 in DNA: TGTGCCAGCAGTCAGGGGGGCCTCTACGAGCAGTACTTC. Translation: CASSQGGLYEQYF.

This clone is a singleton in its sample. This chain uses TRBV19 with TRBJ2-5; TRBD1 might be the D (5 bases). This CDR3 is 13 amino acids long. V was clipped by 8 bases and J by 5 bases, with 15 bases between them. CDR1 and CDR2 (germline): LNHDA, SQIVND (reference sequence). The CDR3 reads CASGQGYAETQYF. The DNA of the CDR3 is TGTGCCAGTGGTCAGGGATACGCGGAGACCCAGTACTTC.

The DNA of the CDR3 is TGTGCCAGCAGCCCTGTAGGGCGGGGGGAAAGGGAGCAGTACTTC. It encodes CASSPVGRGEREQYF. V and J are TRBV7-9 and TRBJ2-7; 8 bases are shared with TRBD2. This CDR3 is built from 15 residues. CDR1 is SEHNR, CDR2 FQNEAQ, per germline (reference sequence). Trimming removed 5 bases from V and 7 bases from J; junction bases left unmatched: 13.

The rearrangement joins TRBV28 to TRBJ2-7; 7 bases match TRBD1. The CDR3 is made up of 13 amino acids. V lost 3 bases, J lost 6 bases, and 5 bases stayed unmatched. From germline, CDR1 is MDHEN and CDR2 SYDVKM. This CDR3 reads CASSFRDRAEQYF. The CDR3 DNA reads TGTGCCAGCAGTTTCCGAGACAGGGCCGAGCAGTACTTC.

The V and J genes are TRBV28 and TRBJ2-4, with D possibly matching TRBD1 (5 bases). V lost 3 bases and J lost 9, with 9 bases in between. Germline loops: CDR1 MDHEN, CDR2 SYDVKM. The CDR3 covers 12 residues. CDR3 sequence: CASSLKGPIQYF. In DNA, the CDR3 is TGTGCCAGCAGTTTGAAGGGGCCCATTCAGTACTTC.